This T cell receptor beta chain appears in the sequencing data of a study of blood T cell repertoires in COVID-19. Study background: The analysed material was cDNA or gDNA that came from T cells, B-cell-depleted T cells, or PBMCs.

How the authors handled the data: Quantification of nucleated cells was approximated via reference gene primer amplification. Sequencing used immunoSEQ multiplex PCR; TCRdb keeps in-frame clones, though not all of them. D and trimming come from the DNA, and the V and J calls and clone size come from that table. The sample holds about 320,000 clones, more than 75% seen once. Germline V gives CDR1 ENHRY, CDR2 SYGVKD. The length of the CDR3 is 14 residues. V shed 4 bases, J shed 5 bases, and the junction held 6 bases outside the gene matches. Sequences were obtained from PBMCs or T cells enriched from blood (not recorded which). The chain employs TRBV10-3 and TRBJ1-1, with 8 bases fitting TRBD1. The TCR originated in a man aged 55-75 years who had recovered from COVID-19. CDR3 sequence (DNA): TGTGCCATCAGTGCACAGGGGGTAGGGACTGAAGCTTTCTTT. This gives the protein CAISAQGVGTEAFF.